This T cell receptor beta chain was recorded in a study of early T cells in non-severe SARS-CoV-2 infection (dated by TCRdb to the early 2020s). In the study overall: Because TCR sequencing relied on bulk RNA taken from unsorted whole blood, pairing of alpha and beta chains was not possible. Results the study describes overall, beyond this receptor: VDJdb matching was skewed toward anti-spike CD8 responses and likely underestimated virus-specific expansions, missing private and CD4 specificities.

This clonotype was observed a handful of times. Its antigen specificity is not known. At one end, the junction sequence differs from germline, possibly due to a read error. Library preparation used 5' RACE. Sequencing used a NextSeq 500. The TCR library protocol attached unique molecular identifiers to individual cDNA molecules to correct for sequencing error and PCR bias. Both TCR alpha and beta chains were sequenced, and tight co-correlation was observed between alpha and beta sequence abundances in each sample. On the authors' methods: V gene, J gene and CDR3 annotation of TCR sequences was performed with Decombinator V4. Expanded TCRs were defined as changing significantly between any two time points under a Poisson model with p below 0.0001. Abundances of TCRs were expressed as counts per million after normalisation to the total number of TCRs sequenced in each sample. TRAV1-2 paired with TRAJ12, TRAJ20 or TRAJ33 defined MAIT TCRs, while TRAV10 paired with TRAJ18 defined iNKT TCRs. A search of VDJdb, accessed on 1 November 2021, was run for TCRs annotated to CMV, EBV and SARS-CoV-2, with TCRs annotated for multiple antigens excluded. TCRdb ran its own pipeline on the public reads, namely fastp trimming at Q25 and MiXCR clone calling, and kept in-frame beta chains. Records with the same CDR3 protein are collapsed into one entry carrying the most frequent genes and DNA. The V and J calls were determined by TCRdb, not by the authors. This sample is represented by 30,000 to 45,000 distinct CDR3 sequences; 5.5% of them were singletons. The ten largest clones take up about 4.2% of the sample.

The study was a case-control design nested within a healthcare worker cohort in London, UK, with weekly nasopharyngeal swab PCR tests and blood sampling. Healthcare workers were enrolled in the week of the UK lockdown, from 23 to 31 March 2020, and were followed every week for up to roughly 16 weeks. The CDR3 covers 14 residues, taking in both the cysteine and the phenylalanine. The retained sequence is limited to the CDR3, 42 bases, with the frame set at the first base. The source was whole blood, collected at baseline. In this chain, TRBV12-3 or TRBV12-4 is recombined with TRBJ2-3, with 7 bases matching TRBD2. The receptor was derived from an adult who was a healthcare worker with PCR-confirmed SARS-CoV-2 infection or an uninfected control (not recorded which). The encoded CDR3 is CASSFSGTTDKQYF. The sequenced DNA is TGTGCCAGCAGTTTCAGCGGGACGACAGATAAGCAGTATTTT.